The source of this T cell receptor beta chain is a study of cytomegalovirus exposure and HLA in healthy donors. General study results and limits: Most TCR sequences showed up rarely, but some public TCRs showed up in many donors.

In the case of this clone: The antigen remains undetermined.

The PCR made use of 60 Vbeta and 13 Jbeta primers. The data were produced by immunoSEQ multiplex PCR, yet TCRdb's version contains in-frame clones alone and is incomplete. The sample has 150,000 to 200,000 clones, 80% seen once; the top ten hold around an eighth. Germline assignment: CDR1 SGDLS and CDR2 YYNGEE. CDR3 length: 15 amino acids. The gene calls are TRBV9 and TRBJ2-5; D may be TRBD2 (5 bases). The end of the DNA is better explained by TRBJ2-7, so the J call may be wrong. The TCR was taken from a woman aged 40-49 years in good health and CMV-seronegative. Sequencing input: PBMCs. CDR3 sequence (DNA): TGTGCCAGCAGCGTAGGGGTAACGGGATCATTCGAGCAGTACTTC. Protein sequence: CASSVGVTGSFEQYF.